Following are 8 T cell receptor beta chains from one sample sequenced in a study of T cell responses to AZD1222 COVID-19 vaccine. Assay: immunoSEQ multiplex PCR; the TCRdb copy retains only in-frame clones and omits some. The sample gives approximately 150,000 clones, approximately 89% of which show up once; 1.5% to 2% is in the top ten. The material was peripheral blood, obtained 28 days after the second AZD1222 dose. The source is an adult who received the AZD1222 COVID-19 vaccine.

This clone was counted a few times. The rearrangement joins TRBV11-1 to TRBJ1-3; D unclear. V shed 5 bases and J shed 4 bases, with 15 bases lying between them. Germline CDR1 is SGHAT and CDR2 is FQDESV (reference sequence). CDR3 size: 15 residues. The CDR3 sequence: CASSPYDVEGNTIYF. The DNA for the CDR3 is TGTGCCAGCAGCCCGTACGACGTAGAAGGAAACACCATATATTTT.

J is TRBJ2-7 and V is TRBV2, with D perhaps matching TRBD1 or TRBD2 (6 bases each). The V and J ends lost 2 bases and 2 bases respectively, with 10 bases between them. The CDR3 has 14 residues. CDR1 is SNHLY, CDR2 FYNNEI, per germline. DNA for the CDR3: TGTGCCAGCAGTGAAAGGGGGGCCGCCTACGAGCAGTACTTC. Translation gives CASSERGAAYEQYF.

The chain employs TRBV25-1 and TRBJ1-2; possibly TRBD1 for D (5 bases). There are 14 residues in the CDR3. Trimming cost V 1 base and J 7 bases, with 13 bases left between them. CDR1 MGHDK and CDR2 SYGVNS come from the germline V gene. The CDR3 nucleotides read TGTGCCAGCAGTGAATCCCAGGCAGGGACTGGCTACACCTTC. It is translated as CASSESQAGTGYTF.

This chain uses TRBV13 with TRBJ1-5; TRBD1 is a possible D gene (6 bases). There are 15 residues in the CDR3. CDR1 and CDR2 from the germline V gene are PRHDT and FYEKMQ (reference sequence). The V end lost 0 bases, the J end lost 3 bases, and 9 bases lay between the germline ends. The CDR3 region has the DNA TGTGCCAGCAGCTTAGGGACAGGCTACAATCAGCCCCAGCATTTT. Its protein is CASSLGTGYNQPQHF.

The J gene is TRBJ2-7, the V gene TRBV28, with unresolved D. Germline CDR1 and CDR2: MDHEN and SYDVKM. The CDR3 is 14 residues long. The V end was cut by 3 bases, the J end by 0 bases, with 9 bases between. CDR3 nucleotides: TGTGCCAGCAGTTTCTTTAGGAACTCCTACGAGCAGTACTTC. Its translation is CASSFFRNSYEQYF.

In its sample, this clone was seen a few times. The rearrangement links TRBV11-3 to TRBJ2-7; 8 nucleotides match TRBD2. Trimming cost V 0 bases and J 2 bases; bases outside gene matches: 6. This CDR3 has 16 residues. Germline values: CDR1 SGHNT, CDR2 YENEEA. CDR3 in amino acids: CASSLEQGGGTYEQYF. DNA of the CDR3: TGTGCCAGCAGCTTAGAACAGGGCGGGGGGACCTACGAGCAGTACTTC.

The chain has TRBV11-2 and TRBJ1-4; no clear D gene. V lost 3 bases to trimming and J lost 5 bases, with 7 bases between them. This CDR3 comprises 13 residues. The V gene's germline CDR1 is SGHAT and CDR2 FQNNGV. CDR3 protein: CASSFDENEKLFF. DNA for the CDR3: TGTGCCAGCAGCTTCGACGAGAATGAAAAACTGTTTTTT.

The chain combines TRBV7-2 with TRBJ2-1, with D possibly called TRBD1 or TRBD2 (5 bases each). Between the trimmed V and J ends, which lost 1 base and 1 base, there was a span of 8 bases. The CDR3 is 15 amino acids. In germline, CDR1 is SGHTA, CDR2 FQGNSA. CDR3 in amino acids: CASSLVEGSYNEQFF. CDR3 DNA: TGTGCCAGCAGCTTAGTTGAGGGGTCCTACAATGAGCAGTTCTTC.